The clone carrying this TCR beta chain was observed a single time. Antigen specificity is unknown. The assay was immunoSEQ multiplex PCR, and TCRdb's table has in-frame clones only and misses some. The sample yields over 200,000 clones, about nine tenths seen once. The data are from a study of cytomegalovirus exposure and HLA in healthy donors. Overall study findings and caveats: While the bulk of TCR sequences proved rare, some public TCRs turned up in many donors. The authors listed 150 to 200 TCR beta chains as cytomegalovirus-associated. Specificity for CMV antigens was confirmed in vitro for a few of the CMV-associated chains.

Separation from the roughly 680-subject first cohort characterized the roughly 120-subject validation cohort, to which the donors belonged. The CDR3 is made up of 16 amino acids. Germline V gene sequence: CDR1 MNHEY, CDR2 SMNVEV (reference sequence). V trimming: 5 bases; J trimming: 1 base; junction bases outside the gene matches: 7. This chain connects TRBV27 to TRBJ2-4, with TRBD1 matching over 8 bases. Sequencing was performed on PBMCs. This clonotype was sampled from a woman younger than 35 in good health and CMV-seropositive. As DNA, the CDR3 is TGTGCCAGCAGTCCTAGGACAGGGTGGGCCAAAAACATTCAGTACTTC. As protein: CASSPRTGWAKNIQYF.